A single sample gave rise to the 30 T cell receptor beta chains below, sequenced in a study of PD-L1 blockade in urothelial cancer (dated by TCRdb to 2016 to 2017). Explained via the paper, the time point label denotes: peripheral blood 6 weeks after treatment start. Library construction relied on the immunoSEQ multiplex PCR assay. As stored in TCRdb, this immuneACCESS dataset retains in-frame rearrangements with V and J assigned. A fraction of the clones does not appear; measured against another copy, unresolved V genes explain less than half of the discrepancy, and the remainder lacks a known reason. Within this sample are approximately 38,000 clones, with approximately 86% of them counted one time only. The ten top clones hold under 25% of the sample. The starting material was PBMCs, obtained around atezolizumab (anti-PD-L1) treatment. The source of these receptors is a man in his fifties or sixties with urothelial cancer.

The genes are TRBV27 and TRBJ2-5; TRBD1 aligns across 7 bases. The CDR3 contains 14 residues. Germline-derived CDR1 and CDR2 are MNHEY and SMNVEV (reference sequence). J was trimmed by 4 bases and V by 2 bases; bases with no gene match: 4. The DNA of the CDR3 is TGTGCCAGCAGTTTAACAGGGGCAGTAGAGACCCAGTACTTC. It specifies CASSLTGAVETQYF.

The rearrangement joins TRBV28 to TRBJ2-1; D is possibly TRBD2 (5 bases). The CDR3 extends over 14 amino acids. V gave up 7 bases and J gave up 16 bases, with 26 bases separating them. The V gene's germline CDR1 is MDHEN and CDR2 SYDVKM. CDR3 in DNA: TGTGCCAGCACCCCTCGGCTAGGCCGATCATCGGGATTCTTC. Encoded protein: CASTPRLGRSSGFF.

The J gene is TRBJ1-2, the V gene TRBV30; a weak D match, TRBD1 (5 bases). The CDR3 is 12 residues long. Trimming took 5 bases from V and 4 from J, leaving 11 bases between them. CDR1 GTSNPN and CDR2 SVGIG come from the germline V gene (reference sequence). The CDR3 coding sequence is TGTGCCTGGCAGGGCCCTGGCTATGGCTACACCTTC. This encodes CAWQGPGYGYTF.

CDR3 DNA: TGTGCCGTTGGGGACTACTTTAATGAGCAGTTCTTC. Its translation is CAVGDYFNEQFF. The chain recombines TRBV6-5 with TRBJ2-1; 7 positions agree with TRBD2. CDR1 is MNHEY and CDR2 is SVGAGI in the germline V gene. The CDR3 runs 12 residues. Losses at the gene ends were 11 bases for V and 7 bases for J; bases not matched to a gene: 8.

Here the CDR3 DNA reads TGTGCCAGCAGACCGACCACAGGGGGCAATGAGCAGTTCTTC. This gives the protein CASRPTTGGNEQFF. The rearrangement joins TRBV2 to TRBJ2-1; the match to TRBD1 covers 8 bases. Germline V gene data show CDR1 as SNHLY and CDR2 as FYNNEI. CDR3 size: 14 residues. Losses at the gene ends were 6 bases for V and 6 bases for J; bases not matched to a gene: 7.

The CDR3 nucleotides read TGTGCCAGCAGCCTCCGGACTAGCGGGAGCCATGAGCAGTTCTTC. This encodes CASSLRTSGSHEQFF. The rearrangement uses TRBV7-6 and TRBJ2-1; the match to TRBD2 covers 13 bases. V lost 5 bases and J lost 8; bases outside the gene matches: 6. From germline, CDR1 is SGHVS and CDR2 FNYEAQ. The CDR3 is 15 residues long.

CDR3 sequence (DNA): TGTGCCAGCAGTGGGACTAGCGGGGGGGCCAGGGAGACCCAGTACTTC. This encodes CASSGTSGGARETQYF. The J gene is TRBJ2-5, the V gene TRBV6-1, with 15 bases lining up with TRBD2. V trimming: 4 bases; J trimming: 5 bases; junction bases outside the gene matches: 5. Germline V gene sequence: CDR1 MNHNS, CDR2 SASEGT. The CDR3 is 16 amino acids.

This rearrangement joins TRBV4-1 to TRBJ2-2; the D gene is possibly TRBD2 (7 bases). The germline CDR1 and CDR2 sequences are MGHRA and YSYEKL. This CDR3 has 17 amino acids. With 0 bases removed from V and 5 bases from J, the gap between germline ends came to 16 bases. Here the CDR3 DNA reads TGCGCCAGCAGCCAAGAAAGATGGGGGGGGCCAACCGGGGAGCTGTTTTTT. It translates to CASSQERWGGPTGELFF.

The chain combines TRBV9 with TRBJ1-2; tentative D call: TRBD1 (6 bases). The V gene lost 3 bases and the J gene lost 7 bases, with 13 bases spanning the gap. CDR1 SGDLS and CDR2 YYNGEE come from the germline V gene. The CDR3 is 13 residues long. The CDR3 loop is CASSGPRTAGYTF. The CDR3 nucleotides are TGTGCCAGCAGCGGACCCCGGACAGCTGGCTACACCTTC.

This rearrangement joins TRBV9 to TRBJ2-7, with 7 bases that match TRBD1. CDR1 SGDLS and CDR2 YYNGEE come from the germline V gene. This CDR3 contains 15 residues. V was pared by 4 bases and J by 5 bases, with 12 bases of the junction left unmatched. In DNA form, the CDR3 reads TGTGCCAGCAGCCACACGACAGGGAGCTTCAACGAGCAGTACTTC. It encodes CASSHTTGSFNEQYF. Full variable domain (remainder filled in from reference TRBV9 and TRBJ2-7): DSGVTQTPKHLITATGQRVTLRCSPRSGDLSVYWYQQSLDQGLQFLIQYYNGEERAKGNILERFSAQQFPDLHSELNLSSLELGDSALYFCASSHTTGSFNEQYFGPGTRLTVT.

The chain joins TRBV18 to TRBJ1-2, with D possibly TRBD1 on 5 matching bases. The CDR3 sequence is 12 residues long. Per germline, CDR1 KGHSH and CDR2 LQKENI. V lost 3 bases and J 4 bases, leaving 6 bases between the germline ends. CDR3 sequence (DNA): TGTGCCAGCTCACCGACAGCCTATGGCTACACCTTC. The encoded protein is CASSPTAYGYTF.

As DNA, the CDR3 is TGCGCCAGCAGCTTGGCTAGCGGGATAACCGGGGAGCTGTTTTTT. It encodes CASSLASGITGELFF. This chain connects TRBV5-1 to TRBJ2-2; 9 bases agree with TRBD2. V lost 0 bases, J lost 5 bases, and 2 bases stayed unmatched. CDR1 SGHRS and CDR2 YFSETQ come from the germline V gene. This CDR3 is built from 15 residues.

The chain couples TRBV18 to TRBJ1-2; TRBD1 matches at 9 bases. There are 19 residues in the CDR3. Germline values: CDR1 KGHSH, CDR2 LQKENI. With 5 bases clipped from V and 1 base from J, the junction kept 17 bases outside the gene matches. CDR3 amino acids: CASSALGTRTGGFNYGYTF. CDR3 nucleotides: TGTGCCAGCTCAGCTTTGGGTACCCGAACAGGGGGCTTTAACTATGGCTACACCTTC.

This chain links TRBV7-2 with TRBJ2-1; TRBD2 matches 7 bases. The V segment lost 1 base and the J segment 3 bases; nucleotides outside the gene matches: 6. Germline CDR1 reads SGHTA; CDR2 reads FQGNSA. There are 16 residues in the CDR3. This CDR3 is CASSLVRLAVYNEQFF. The CDR3 region has the DNA TGTGCCAGCAGCTTAGTTCGCCTAGCGGTCTACAATGAGCAGTTCTTC. The complete variable domain, with remaining parts taken from reference TRBV7-2 and TRBJ2-1, reads GAGVSQSPSNKVTEKGKDVELRCDPISGHTALYWYRQSLGQGLEFLIYFQGNSAPDKSGLPSDRFSAERTGGSVSTLTIQRTQQEDSAVYLCASSLVRLAVYNEQFFGPGTRLTVL.

The J gene is TRBJ2-7, the V gene TRBV30; 13 nucleotides line up with TRBD2. The CDR3 runs to 14 residues. Trimming took 0 bases from V and 6 from J; bases not matched to a gene: 2. Germline assignment: CDR1 GTSNPN and CDR2 SVGIG (reference sequence). In DNA form, the CDR3 reads TGTGCCTGGAGTGTAACTAGCGGGAGGGTCGAGCAGTACTTC. This encodes CAWSVTSGRVEQYF. Combining the CDR3 with reference TRBV30 and TRBJ2-7 gives the whole variable domain SQTIHQWPATLVQPVGSPLSLECTVEGTSNPNLYWYRQAAGRGLQLLFYSVGIGQISSEVPQNLSASRPQDRQFILSSKKLLLSDSGFYLCAWSVTSGRVEQYFGPGTRLTVT.

J is TRBJ2-3 and V is TRBV6-5, with TRBD2 matching 8 bases. The V segment lost 0 bases and the J segment 4 bases; nucleotides outside the gene matches: 6. Germline V gene sequence: CDR1 MNHEY, CDR2 SVGAGI. The CDR3 is 16 amino acids. The CDR3 DNA sequence: TGTGCCAGCAGTTACTCGCGGGGGGTCCATGCAGATACGCAGTATTTT. This gives the protein CASSYSRGVHADTQYF.

This rearrangement joins TRBV9 to TRBJ2-3; 10 bases align to TRBD2. There are 17 residues in the CDR3. J was trimmed by 1 base and V by 3 bases; bases with no gene match: 8. The germline V gene has CDR1 SGDLS and CDR2 YYNGEE. CDR3 in amino acids: CASSAIPGTSGTDTQYF. For the CDR3, the DNA is TGTGCCAGCAGCGCCATACCCGGGACTAGCGGCACAGATACGCAGTATTTT.

The rearrangement joins TRBV7-2 to TRBJ1-6; D is possibly TRBD1 (6 bases). CDR3 size: 15 residues. CDR1 is SGHTA and CDR2 is FQGNSA in the germline V gene. V was pared by 3 bases and J by 5 bases, with 11 bases between. Written as DNA, the CDR3 is TGTGCCAGCAGCTTTGAGACAGGCAATAATTCACCCCTCCACTTT. Amino acid sequence: CASSFETGNNSPLHF.

The chain has TRBV15 and TRBJ2-7; 12 nucleotides line up with TRBD1. Germline V gene lookup returns CDR1 LNHNV and CDR2 YYDKDF (reference sequence). V was pared by 6 bases and J by 3 bases, with 15 bases of the junction left unmatched. The CDR3 is 18 amino acids. CDR3 sequence (DNA): TGTGCCACCAGTCGCGTGCAGGGACAGGGGGCAGGTCGCTACGAGCAGTACTTC. It translates to CATSRVQGQGAGRYEQYF.

The CDR3 region is CASSLGSGRSAEQFF. Written as DNA, the CDR3 is TGTGCCAGCAGCTTGGGTAGCGGGAGATCGGCTGAGCAGTTCTTC. V is TRBV5-5 and J is TRBJ2-1; TRBD2 agrees at 9 bases. The CDR3 is 15 residues long. The V gene end was trimmed by 0 bases and the J gene end by 9 bases; junction bases not matched to a gene: 7. CDR1 is SGHKS and CDR2 is YYEKEE in the germline V gene (reference sequence).

The chain is built from TRBV19 and TRBJ2-5; D possibly corresponds to TRBD2 (6 bases). The germline V gene encodes CDR1 LNHDA and CDR2 SQIVND (reference sequence). This CDR3 has 15 amino acids. The germline V and J ends were trimmed by 3 bases and 5 bases, with 16 bases remaining between them. The CDR3 DNA reads TGTGCCAGTAGTATTGGAGCGGGCCTCGCGGAGACCCAGTACTTC. Amino acid sequence: CASSIGAGLAETQYF.

CDR3 residues: CASSRDRDLSGGYTF. In DNA, the CDR3 is TGCGCCAGCAGCCGGGACAGGGACTTGTCGGGGGGCTACACCTTC. This chain uses TRBV4-3 with TRBJ1-2; 9 bases line up with TRBD1. J was trimmed by 8 bases and V by 4 bases; bases with no gene match: 11. Germline CDR1 LGHNA, CDR2 YSLEER. This CDR3 is 15 amino acids long.

The rearrangement uses TRBV6-5 and TRBJ2-1; 8 nucleotides match TRBD2. CDR1 and CDR2 from the germline V gene are MNHEY and SVGAGI. This CDR3 region has 14 residues. Trimming cost V 7 bases and J 3 bases; bases outside gene matches: 5. CDR3 sequence: CASTPAGGYNEQFF. CDR3 bases: TGTGCCAGCACCCCGGCGGGGGGCTACAATGAGCAGTTCTTC.

V usage is TRBV4-2 and J usage is TRBJ2-1; 9 bases fit TRBD2. Germline V gives CDR1 LGHNA, CDR2 YNFKEQ. V shed 3 bases and J 0 bases; nucleotides not matched to a gene: 9. The CDR3 runs to 18 residues. Here the CDR3 DNA reads TGTGCCAGCAGCCACGTGGTTAGCGGGGGAAGCTCCTACAATGAGCAGTTCTTC. This gives the protein CASSHVVSGGSSYNEQFF.

The chain joins TRBV7-9 to TRBJ2-2; TRBD1 is a possible D gene (5 bases). The CDR3 consists of 15 residues. Trimming took off 5 bases at V and 3 bases at J, with 13 bases between the two ends. Germline V gene data show CDR1 as SEHNR and CDR2 as FQNEAQ (reference sequence). The CDR3 nucleotides read TGTGCCAGCAGCCCAGGGCCTTTATACACCGGGGAGCTGTTTTTT. Translated, it gives CASSPGPLYTGELFF.

The gene calls are TRBV6-1 and TRBJ2-7; a possible D gene is TRBD1 (6 bases). Per germline, CDR1 MNHNS and CDR2 SASEGT. CDR3 length equals 12 residues. Trimming left V 6 bases short and J 6 bases short, with 12 bases between. CDR3 DNA sequence: TGTGCCAGCAGCCCAGGGGTCGCCGAGCAGTACTTC. It is translated as CASSPGVAEQYF.

CDR3 in DNA: TGTGCCAGCAGCGCCGGGCCTAGCGGGGTGAACGAGCAGTACTTC. It codes for CASSAGPSGVNEQYF. The chain couples TRBV5-4 to TRBJ2-7, with 9 bases aligning to TRBD2. Trimming cost V 4 bases and J 5 bases; bases outside gene matches: 10. Germline loops: CDR1 SGHNT, CDR2 YYREEE (reference sequence). The CDR3 covers 15 residues.

V gene TRBV6-6 combines with J gene TRBJ2-2; TRBD2 aligns across 11 bases. J was trimmed by 4 bases and V by 6 bases; bases with no gene match: 4. This CDR3 region has 15 residues. Germline CDR1 is MNHNY and CDR2 is SVGAGI (reference sequence). In DNA form, the CDR3 reads TGTGCCAGCAGGCCGGGACTAGCGGTCACCGGGGAGCTGTTTTTT. Translating gives CASRPGLAVTGELFF.

The rearrangement uses TRBV6-6 and TRBJ2-7; the D gene is possibly TRBD2 (6 bases). The CDR3 is made up of 14 amino acids. Germline CDR1 MNHNY, CDR2 SVGAGI (reference sequence). Trimming took off 7 bases at V and 0 bases at J, with 13 bases between the two ends. The CDR3 DNA sequence: TGTGCCAGCACTAAGGGAGGAAGCTCCTACGAGCAGTACTTC. Encoded protein: CASTKGGSSYEQYF.

In nucleotides, the CDR3 is TGTGCCACTATAGCGGGTAGCTACAATGAGCAGTTCTTC. It encodes CATIAGSYNEQFF. The J gene is TRBJ2-1, the V gene TRBV19; 7 bases agree with TRBD2. V lost 10 bases to trimming and J lost 3 bases; unmatched junction nucleotides: 6. This CDR3 comprises 13 residues. CDR1 and CDR2 (germline): LNHDA, SQIVND (reference sequence).